This T cell receptor beta chain stems from a study of blood T cell repertoires in COVID-19. Study details: Donors in the United States, Italy and Spain gave samples during acute or convalescent COVID-19. PBMCs, B-cell-depleted T cells, or T cells were the source of the cDNA or gDNA that made up the material.

TCRdb keeps only in-frame clones here, not all; method: immunoSEQ multiplex PCR. Found here are about 210,000 clones, roughly nine tenths of them singletons; the top ten hold less than 0.75%. This CDR3 is built from 14 residues. The ends were cut back, 4 bases at V and 5 bases at J, with 14 bases in the middle. Germline V CDR1 and CDR2: LGHDT, YNNKEL (reference sequence). This chain links TRBV3-1 (or the pseudogene TRBV3-2) with TRBJ1-2; tentative D call: TRBD1 (5 bases). This receptor was obtained from a man aged 40-49 years with acute or convalescent COVID-19. The sequencing sample was made of peripheral blood. The CDR3 DNA follows: TGTGCCAGCAGCCTCGGGGAGGGGTGGTATGGCTACACCTTC. Translating gives CASSLGEGWYGYTF.